This TCR beta chain was recovered during a study of human T cells and chemical hapten exposure. About the study: Upper inner arm skin measuring about 2 cm by about 2 cm received 2% DPC for sensitization. Findings of the study overall: The formation of large CDR3 similarity clusters by expanded TCRs significantly exceeded that of controls. TCRs exceeding a frequency of 1 in 1000 stayed unchanged under DPC sensitization.

This clonotype was recorded at least ten times. What it binds is unknown. Between the trimmed V and J ends, which lost 6 bases and 1 base, there was a span of 18 bases. There are 15 residues in the CDR3. Germline V gives CDR1 SQVTM, CDR2 ANQGSEA. MiXCR was run by TCRdb on the RACE reads, yielding one entry per CDR3 protein. The sample yields 250,000 or so distinct CDR3 sequences, approximately 8.6% seen once. Time point indicated: pre-sensitization, week 0. The treatment was: therapeutic diphenylcyclopropenone sensitization with weekly scalp DPC. V and J are TRBV29-1 and TRBJ2-5; D is ambiguous. This TCR was sampled from a woman aged 40 to 50 with alopecia areata. Some clones in this sample may be carry-over from other donors' samples. Sequenced material: whole blood, taken in connection with sensitization to the hapten diphenylcyclopropenone (DPC). The CDR3 region has the DNA TGCAGCGTCGGGCAAGGGTGGGGTATCCAAGAGACCCAGTACTTC. Its translation: CSVGQGWGIQETQYF.